This TCR beta chain is from a study of shared clonotypes between healthy human individuals. Sequencing was performed with immunoSEQ multiplex PCR; in TCRdb, only in-frame clones are kept and a portion is missing. The table includes under 1 million clones, around 96% detected once. The naive CD8 fraction comprised CD45RO-negative cells positively selected for CCR7 and excluded terminally differentiated effector memory CD45RA+ cells. Trimming removed 1 base at V and 1 base at J, with 6 bases between. Germline V gene sequence: CDR1 MGHRA, CDR2 YSYEKL. This CDR3 comprises 14 residues. The clonotype originates from a young man in good health. This chain joins TRBV4-1 and TRBJ2-3, with D hard to call. Sequenced sample: naive CD8+ T cells sorted from blood. CDR3 sequence (DNA): TGCGCCAGCAGCCAAGTGCTTCGCACAGATACGCAGTATTTT. This encodes CASSQVLRTDTQYF.